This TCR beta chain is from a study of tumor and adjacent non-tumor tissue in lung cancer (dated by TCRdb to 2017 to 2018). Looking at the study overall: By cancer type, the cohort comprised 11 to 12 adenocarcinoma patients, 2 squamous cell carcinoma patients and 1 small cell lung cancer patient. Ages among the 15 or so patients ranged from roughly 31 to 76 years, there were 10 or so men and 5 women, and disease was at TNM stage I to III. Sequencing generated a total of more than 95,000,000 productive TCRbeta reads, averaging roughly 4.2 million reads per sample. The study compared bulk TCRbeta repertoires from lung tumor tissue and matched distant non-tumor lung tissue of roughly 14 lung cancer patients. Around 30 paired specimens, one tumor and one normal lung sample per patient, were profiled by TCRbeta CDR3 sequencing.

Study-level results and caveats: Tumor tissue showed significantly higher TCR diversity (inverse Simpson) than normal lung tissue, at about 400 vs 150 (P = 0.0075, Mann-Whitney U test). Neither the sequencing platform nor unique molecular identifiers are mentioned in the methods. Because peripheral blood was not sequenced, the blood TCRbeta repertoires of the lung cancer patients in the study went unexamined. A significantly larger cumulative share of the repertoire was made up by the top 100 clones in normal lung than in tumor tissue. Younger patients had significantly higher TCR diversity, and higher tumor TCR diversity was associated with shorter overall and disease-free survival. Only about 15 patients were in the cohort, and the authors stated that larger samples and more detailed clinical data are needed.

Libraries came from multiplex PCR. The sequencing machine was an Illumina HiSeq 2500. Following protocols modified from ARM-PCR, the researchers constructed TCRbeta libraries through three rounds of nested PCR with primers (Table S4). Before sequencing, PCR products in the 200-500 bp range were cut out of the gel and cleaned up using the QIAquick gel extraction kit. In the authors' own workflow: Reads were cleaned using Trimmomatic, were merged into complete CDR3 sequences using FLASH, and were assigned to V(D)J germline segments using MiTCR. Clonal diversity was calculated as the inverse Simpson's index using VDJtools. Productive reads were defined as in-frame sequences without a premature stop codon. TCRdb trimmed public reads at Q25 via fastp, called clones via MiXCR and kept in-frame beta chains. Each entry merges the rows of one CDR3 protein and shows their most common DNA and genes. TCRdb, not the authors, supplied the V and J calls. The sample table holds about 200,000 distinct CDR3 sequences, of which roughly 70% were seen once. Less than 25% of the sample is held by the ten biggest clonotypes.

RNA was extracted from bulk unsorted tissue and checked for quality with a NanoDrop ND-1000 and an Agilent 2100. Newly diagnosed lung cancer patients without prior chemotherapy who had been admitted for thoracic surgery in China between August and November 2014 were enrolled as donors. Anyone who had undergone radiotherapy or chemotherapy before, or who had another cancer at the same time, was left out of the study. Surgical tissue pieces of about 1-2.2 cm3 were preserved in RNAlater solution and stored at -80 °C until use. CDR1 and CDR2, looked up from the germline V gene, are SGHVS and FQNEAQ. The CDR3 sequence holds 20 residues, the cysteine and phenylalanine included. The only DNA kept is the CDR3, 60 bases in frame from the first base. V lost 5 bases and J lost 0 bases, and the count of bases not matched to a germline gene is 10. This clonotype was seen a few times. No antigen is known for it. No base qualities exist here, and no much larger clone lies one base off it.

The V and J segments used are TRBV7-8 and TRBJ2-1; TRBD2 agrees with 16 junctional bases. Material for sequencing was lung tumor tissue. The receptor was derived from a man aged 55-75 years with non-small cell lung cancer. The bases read TGTGCCAGCAGCCTAGGCGGGGGGACTAGCGGGGGGGGCTCCTACAATGAGCAGTTCTTC. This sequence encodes CASSLGGGTSGGGSYNEQFF. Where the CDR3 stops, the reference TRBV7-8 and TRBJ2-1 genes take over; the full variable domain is GAGVSQSPRYKVAKRGQDVALRCDPISGHVSLFWYQQALGQGPEFLTYFQNEAQLDKSGLPSDRFFAERPEGSVSTLKIQRTQQEDSAVYLCASSLGGGTSGGGSYNEQFFGPGTRLTVL.